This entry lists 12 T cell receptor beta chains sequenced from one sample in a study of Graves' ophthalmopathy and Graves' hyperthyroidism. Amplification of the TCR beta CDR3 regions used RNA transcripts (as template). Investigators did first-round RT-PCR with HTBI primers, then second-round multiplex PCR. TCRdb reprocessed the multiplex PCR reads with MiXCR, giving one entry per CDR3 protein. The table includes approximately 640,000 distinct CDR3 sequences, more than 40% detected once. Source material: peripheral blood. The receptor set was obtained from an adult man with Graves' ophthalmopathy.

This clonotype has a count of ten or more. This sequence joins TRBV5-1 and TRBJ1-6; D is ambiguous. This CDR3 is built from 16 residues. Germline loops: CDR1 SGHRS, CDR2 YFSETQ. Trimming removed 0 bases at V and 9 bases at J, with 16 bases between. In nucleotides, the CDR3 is TGCGCCAGCAGCTTGGGGGTTGGGGATGGATCTTCACCCCTCCACTTT. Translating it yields CASSLGVGDGSSPLHF.

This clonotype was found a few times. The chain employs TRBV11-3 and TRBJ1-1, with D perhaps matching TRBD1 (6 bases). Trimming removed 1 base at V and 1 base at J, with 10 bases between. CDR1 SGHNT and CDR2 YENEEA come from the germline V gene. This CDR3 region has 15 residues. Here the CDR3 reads CASSLVRGANTEAFF. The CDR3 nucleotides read TGTGCCAGCAGCTTAGTCCGGGGGGCGAACACTGAAGCTTTCTTT.

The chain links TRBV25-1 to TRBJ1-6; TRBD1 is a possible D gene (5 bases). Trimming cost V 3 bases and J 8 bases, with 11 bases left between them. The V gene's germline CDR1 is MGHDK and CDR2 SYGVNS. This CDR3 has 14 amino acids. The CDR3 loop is CASSEARGDSPLHF. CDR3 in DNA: TGTGCCAGCAGTGAGGCCAGAGGGGATTCACCCCTCCACTTT.

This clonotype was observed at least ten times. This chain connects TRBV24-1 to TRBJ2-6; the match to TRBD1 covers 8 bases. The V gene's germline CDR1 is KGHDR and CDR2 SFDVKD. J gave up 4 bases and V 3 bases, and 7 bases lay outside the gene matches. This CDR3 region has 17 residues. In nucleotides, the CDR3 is TGTGCCACCAGTGATCCAGGACAGGGAACGGGGGCCAACGTCCTGACTTTC. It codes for CATSDPGQGTGANVLTF.

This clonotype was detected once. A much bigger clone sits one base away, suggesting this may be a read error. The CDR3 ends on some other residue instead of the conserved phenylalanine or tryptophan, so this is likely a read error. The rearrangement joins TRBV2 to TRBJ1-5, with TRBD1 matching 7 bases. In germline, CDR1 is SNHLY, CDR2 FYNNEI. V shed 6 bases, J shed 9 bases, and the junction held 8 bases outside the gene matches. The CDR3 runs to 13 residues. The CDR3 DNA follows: TGTGCCAGCAGAGACAGGGAACCATCGCCCCAGCATCTT. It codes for CASRDREPSPQHL.

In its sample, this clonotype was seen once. CDR3 amino acids: CSASGQLGAKNIQYF. The CDR3 DNA sequence: TGCAGTGCTAGTGGGCAGCTGGGAGCCAAAAACATTCAGTACTTC. This sequence joins TRBV20-1 and TRBJ2-4; no firm D call. The CDR3 runs to 15 residues. Germline-derived CDR1 and CDR2 are DFQATT and SNEGSKA (reference sequence). V lost 3 bases and J lost 0, with 12 bases in between.

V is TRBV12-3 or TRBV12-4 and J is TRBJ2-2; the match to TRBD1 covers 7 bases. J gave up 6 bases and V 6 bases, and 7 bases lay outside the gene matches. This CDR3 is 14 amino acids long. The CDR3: CASRRQGAAGELFF. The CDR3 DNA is TGTGCCAGCAGAAGACAGGGAGCCGCCGGGGAGCTGTTTTTT.

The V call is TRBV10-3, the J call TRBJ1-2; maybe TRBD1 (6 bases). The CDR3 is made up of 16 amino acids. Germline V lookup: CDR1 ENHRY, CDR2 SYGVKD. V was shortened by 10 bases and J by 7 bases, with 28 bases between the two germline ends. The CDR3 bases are TGTGCCAGCGAGGGCGGGACACTGGTTACTGGGGGTGGCTACACCTTC. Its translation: CASEGGTLVTGGGYTF.

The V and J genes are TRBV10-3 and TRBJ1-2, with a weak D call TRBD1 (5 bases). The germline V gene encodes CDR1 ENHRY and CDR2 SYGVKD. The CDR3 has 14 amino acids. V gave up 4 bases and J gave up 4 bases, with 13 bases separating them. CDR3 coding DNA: TGTGCCATCAGTGTGGGGGAGACAGTCTATGGCTACACCTTC. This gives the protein CAISVGETVYGYTF.

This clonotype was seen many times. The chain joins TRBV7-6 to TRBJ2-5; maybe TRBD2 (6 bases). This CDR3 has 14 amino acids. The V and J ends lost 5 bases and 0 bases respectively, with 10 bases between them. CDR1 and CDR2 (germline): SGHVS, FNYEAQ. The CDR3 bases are TGTGCCAGCAGCCCAGGGACTTACCAAGAGACCCAGTACTTC. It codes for CASSPGTYQETQYF.

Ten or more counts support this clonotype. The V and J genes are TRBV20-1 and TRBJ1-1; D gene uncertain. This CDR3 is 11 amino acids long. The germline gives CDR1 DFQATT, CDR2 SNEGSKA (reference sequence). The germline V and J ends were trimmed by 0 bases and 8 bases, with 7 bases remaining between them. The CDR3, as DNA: TGCAGTGCTAGAGAATTCAGAGAAGCTTTCTTT. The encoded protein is CSAREFREAFF.

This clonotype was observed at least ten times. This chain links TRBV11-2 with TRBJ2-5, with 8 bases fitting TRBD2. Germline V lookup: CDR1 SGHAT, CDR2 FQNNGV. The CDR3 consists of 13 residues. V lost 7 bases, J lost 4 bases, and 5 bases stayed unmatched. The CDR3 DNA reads TGTGCCAGCACCAACGGGAGGGCAGAGACCCAGTACTTC. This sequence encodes CASTNGRAETQYF. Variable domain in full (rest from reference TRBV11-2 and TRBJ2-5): EAGVAQSPRYKIIEKRQSVAFWCNPISGHATLYWYQQILGQGPKLLIQFQNNGVVDDSQLPKDRFSAERLKGVDSTLKIQPAKLEDSAVYLCASTNGRAETQYFGPGTRLLVL.